This TCR beta chain was identified in a study of metastatic and nonmetastatic thyroid tumors. TCRdb re-called clones via MiXCR from the PCR reads. Of around 30,000 clones listed, 15% to 20% were seen once; the top ten hold under 12%. All patients were untreated before thyroid surgery. Germline V gives CDR1 ENHRY, CDR2 SYGVKD. The CDR3 is 13 amino acids. V was pared by 3 bases and J by 7 bases, with 9 bases between. This clone was seen many times. V usage is TRBV10-3 and J usage is TRBJ1-4, with no clear D. Sequenced material: blood. This sequence was found in a female donor with papillary thyroid cancer or a benign thyroid nodule (not recorded which). Some clones in this sample may be carry-over from other donors' samples. The CDR3 loop is CAISDEGSEKLFF. CDR3 nucleotides: TGTGCCATCAGTGACGAGGGAAGTGAAAAACTGTTTTTT.